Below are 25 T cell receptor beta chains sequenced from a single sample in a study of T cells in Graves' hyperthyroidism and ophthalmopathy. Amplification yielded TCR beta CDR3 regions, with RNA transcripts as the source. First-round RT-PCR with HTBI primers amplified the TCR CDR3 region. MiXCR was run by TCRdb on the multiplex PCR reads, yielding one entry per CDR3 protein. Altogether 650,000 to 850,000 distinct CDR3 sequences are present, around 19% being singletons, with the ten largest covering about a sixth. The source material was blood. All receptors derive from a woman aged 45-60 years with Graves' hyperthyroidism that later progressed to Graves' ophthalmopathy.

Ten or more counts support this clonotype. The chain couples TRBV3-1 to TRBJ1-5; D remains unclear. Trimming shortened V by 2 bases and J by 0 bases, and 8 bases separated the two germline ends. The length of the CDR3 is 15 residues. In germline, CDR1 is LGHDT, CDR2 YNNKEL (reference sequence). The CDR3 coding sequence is TGTGCCAGCAGCCAAAAAGCGGTTAGCAATCAGCCCCAGCATTTT. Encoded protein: CASSQKAVSNQPQHF.

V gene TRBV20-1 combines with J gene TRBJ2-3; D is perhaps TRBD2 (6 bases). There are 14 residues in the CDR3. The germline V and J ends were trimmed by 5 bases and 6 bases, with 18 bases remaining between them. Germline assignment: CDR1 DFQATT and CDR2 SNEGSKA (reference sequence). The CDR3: CSARGRTALDTQYF. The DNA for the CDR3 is TGCAGTGCTCGAGGGAGGACGGCCCTTGATACGCAGTATTTT.

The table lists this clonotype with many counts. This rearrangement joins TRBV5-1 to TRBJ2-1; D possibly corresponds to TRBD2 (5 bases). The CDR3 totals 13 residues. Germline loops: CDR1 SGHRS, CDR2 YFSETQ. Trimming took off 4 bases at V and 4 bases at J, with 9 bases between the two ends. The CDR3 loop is CASSLGDYNEQFF. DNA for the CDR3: TGCGCCAGCAGCCTCGGGGATTACAATGAGCAGTTCTTC.

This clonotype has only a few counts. The CDR3 reads CAWSVRGLSPLHF. The DNA for the CDR3 is TGTGCCTGGAGTGTACGAGGGCTGTCACCCCTCCACTTT. This chain links TRBV30 with TRBJ1-6; D remains unclear. CDR1 and CDR2 (germline): GTSNPN, SVGIG (reference sequence). This CDR3 comprises 13 residues. Trimming left V 0 bases short and J 10 bases short, with 10 bases between.

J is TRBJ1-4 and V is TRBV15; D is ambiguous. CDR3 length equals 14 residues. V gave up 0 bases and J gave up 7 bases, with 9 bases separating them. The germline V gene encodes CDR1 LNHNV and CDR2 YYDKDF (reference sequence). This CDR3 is CATSRDSAGEKLFF. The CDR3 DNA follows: TGTGCCACCAGCAGAGATTCGGCGGGTGAAAAACTGTTTTTT.

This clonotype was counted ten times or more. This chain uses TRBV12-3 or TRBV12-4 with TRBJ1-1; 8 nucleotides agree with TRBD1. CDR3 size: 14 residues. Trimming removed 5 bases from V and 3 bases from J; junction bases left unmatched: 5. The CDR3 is CASSKDRVDTEAFF. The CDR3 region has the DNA TGTGCCAGCAGTAAGGACAGGGTGGACACTGAAGCTTTCTTT.

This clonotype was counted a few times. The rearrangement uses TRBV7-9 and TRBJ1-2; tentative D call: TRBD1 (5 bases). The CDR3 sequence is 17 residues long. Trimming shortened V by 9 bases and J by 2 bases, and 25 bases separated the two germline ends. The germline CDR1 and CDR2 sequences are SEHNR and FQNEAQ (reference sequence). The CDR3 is CASKPEGWGRSNYGYTF. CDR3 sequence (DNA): TGTGCCAGTAAACCCGAGGGGTGGGGCAGGTCGAACTATGGCTACACCTTC.

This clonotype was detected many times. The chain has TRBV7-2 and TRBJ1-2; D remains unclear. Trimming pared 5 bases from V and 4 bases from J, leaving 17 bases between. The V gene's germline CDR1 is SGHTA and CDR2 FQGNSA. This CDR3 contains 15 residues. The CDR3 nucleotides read TGTGCCAGCAGCACATCTCTGGACTTGGGCTATGGCTACACCTTC. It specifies CASSTSLDLGYGYTF. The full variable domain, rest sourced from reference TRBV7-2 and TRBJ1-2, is GAGVSQSPSNKVTEKGKDVELRCDPISGHTALYWYRQSLGQGLEFLIYFQGNSAPDKSGLPSDRFSAERTGGSVSTLTIQRTQQEDSAVYLCASSTSLDLGYGYTFGSGTRLTVV.

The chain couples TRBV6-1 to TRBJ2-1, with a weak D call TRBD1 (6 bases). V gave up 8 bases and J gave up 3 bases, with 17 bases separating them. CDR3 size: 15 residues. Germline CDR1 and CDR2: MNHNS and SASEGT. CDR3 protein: CASGVRQGNYNEQFF. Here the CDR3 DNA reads TGTGCCAGCGGGGTGAGGCAGGGGAACTACAATGAGCAGTTCTTC.

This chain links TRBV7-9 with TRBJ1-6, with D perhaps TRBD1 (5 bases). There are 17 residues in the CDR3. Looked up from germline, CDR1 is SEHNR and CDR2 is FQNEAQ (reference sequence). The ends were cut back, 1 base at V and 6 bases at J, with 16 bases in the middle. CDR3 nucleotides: TGTGCCAGCAGCTTAGACGCGCGGGGCCTTGTTAATTCACCCCTCCACTTT. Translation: CASSLDARGLVNSPLHF.

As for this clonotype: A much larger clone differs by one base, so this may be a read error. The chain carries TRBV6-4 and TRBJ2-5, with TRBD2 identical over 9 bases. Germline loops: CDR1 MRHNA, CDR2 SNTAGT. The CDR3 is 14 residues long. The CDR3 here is CANSYAGGEETQYF. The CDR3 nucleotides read TGTGCCAACAGTTACGCGGGGGGGGAGGAGACCCAGTACTTC.

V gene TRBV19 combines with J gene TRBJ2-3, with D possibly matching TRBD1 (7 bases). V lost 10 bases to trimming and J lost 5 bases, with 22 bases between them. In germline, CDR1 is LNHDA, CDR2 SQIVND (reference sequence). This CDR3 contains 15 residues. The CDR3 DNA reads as TGTGCCACAGCGGAGGGGGCAGGGGCGAGAGATACGCAGTATTTT. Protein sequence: CATAEGAGARDTQYF.

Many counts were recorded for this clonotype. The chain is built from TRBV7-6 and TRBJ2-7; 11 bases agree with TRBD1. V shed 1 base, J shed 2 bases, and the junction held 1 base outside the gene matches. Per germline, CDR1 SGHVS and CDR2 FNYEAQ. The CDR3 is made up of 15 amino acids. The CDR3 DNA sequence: TGTGCCAGCAGCTTAGAGGGACAGGGGGCCTACGAGCAGTACTTC. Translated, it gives CASSLEGQGAYEQYF.

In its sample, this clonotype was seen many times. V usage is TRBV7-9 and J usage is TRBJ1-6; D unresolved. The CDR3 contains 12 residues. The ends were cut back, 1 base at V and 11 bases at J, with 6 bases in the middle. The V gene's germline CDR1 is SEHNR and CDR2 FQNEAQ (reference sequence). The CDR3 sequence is CASSLGGAPLHF. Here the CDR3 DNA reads TGTGCCAGCAGCTTAGGCGGTGCACCCCTCCACTTT.

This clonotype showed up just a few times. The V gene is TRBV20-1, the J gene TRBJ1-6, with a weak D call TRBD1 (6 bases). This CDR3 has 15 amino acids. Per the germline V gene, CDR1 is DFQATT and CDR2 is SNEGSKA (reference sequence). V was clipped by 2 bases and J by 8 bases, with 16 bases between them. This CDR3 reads CSARPATGGDSPLHF. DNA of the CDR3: TGCAGTGCTAGACCTGCGACAGGAGGCGATTCACCCCTCCACTTT.

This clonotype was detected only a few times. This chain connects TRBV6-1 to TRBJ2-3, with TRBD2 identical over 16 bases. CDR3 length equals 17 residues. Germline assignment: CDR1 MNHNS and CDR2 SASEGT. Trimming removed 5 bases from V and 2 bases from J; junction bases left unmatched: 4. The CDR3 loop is CASSLGLAGGLTDTQYF. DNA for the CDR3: TGTGCCAGCAGTCTGGGACTAGCGGGGGGGCTCACAGATACGCAGTATTTT.

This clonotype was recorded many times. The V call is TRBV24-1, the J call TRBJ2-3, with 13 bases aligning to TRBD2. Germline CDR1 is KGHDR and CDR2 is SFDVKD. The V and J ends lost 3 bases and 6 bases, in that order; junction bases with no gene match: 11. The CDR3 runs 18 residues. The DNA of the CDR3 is TGTGCCACCAGTGATATCCGGACTAGCGGGGGCGTAGGGGATACGCAGTATTTT. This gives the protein CATSDIRTSGGVGDTQYF.

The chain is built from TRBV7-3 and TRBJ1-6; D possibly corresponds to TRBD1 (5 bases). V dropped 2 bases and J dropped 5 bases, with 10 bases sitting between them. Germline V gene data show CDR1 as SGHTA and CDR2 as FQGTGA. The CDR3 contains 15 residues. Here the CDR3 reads CASSLRGADNSPLHF. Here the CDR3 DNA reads TGTGCCAGCAGCTTACGAGGGGCTGATAATTCACCCCTCCACTTT.

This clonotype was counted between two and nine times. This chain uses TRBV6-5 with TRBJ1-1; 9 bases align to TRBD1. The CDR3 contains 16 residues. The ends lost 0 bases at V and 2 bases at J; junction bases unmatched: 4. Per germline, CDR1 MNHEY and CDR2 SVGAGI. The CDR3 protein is CASSYSRTGDNTEAFF. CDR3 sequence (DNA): TGTGCCAGCAGTTACTCGCGGACAGGGGATAACACTGAAGCTTTCTTT.

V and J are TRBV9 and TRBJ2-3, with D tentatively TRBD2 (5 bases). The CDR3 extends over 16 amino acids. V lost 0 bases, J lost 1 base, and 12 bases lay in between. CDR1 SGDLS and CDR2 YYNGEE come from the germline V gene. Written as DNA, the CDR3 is TGTGCCAGCAGCGTAGGAACTAGTAGAGGCACAGATACGCAGTATTTT. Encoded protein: CASSVGTSRGTDTQYF.

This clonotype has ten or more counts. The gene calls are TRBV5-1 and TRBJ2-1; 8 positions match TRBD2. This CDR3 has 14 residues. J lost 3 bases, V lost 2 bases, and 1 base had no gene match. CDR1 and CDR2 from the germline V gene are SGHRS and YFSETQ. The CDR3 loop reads CASSFGTSYNEQFF. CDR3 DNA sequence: TGCGCCAGCAGCTTCGGGACTAGCTACAATGAGCAGTTCTTC.

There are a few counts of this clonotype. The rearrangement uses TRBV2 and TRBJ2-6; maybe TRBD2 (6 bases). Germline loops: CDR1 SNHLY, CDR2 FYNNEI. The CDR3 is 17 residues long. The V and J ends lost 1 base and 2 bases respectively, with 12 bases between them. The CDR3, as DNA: TGTGCCAGCAGTGAAGGAGCGGGCAGGCCTGGGGCCAACGTCCTGACTTTC. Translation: CASSEGAGRPGANVLTF.

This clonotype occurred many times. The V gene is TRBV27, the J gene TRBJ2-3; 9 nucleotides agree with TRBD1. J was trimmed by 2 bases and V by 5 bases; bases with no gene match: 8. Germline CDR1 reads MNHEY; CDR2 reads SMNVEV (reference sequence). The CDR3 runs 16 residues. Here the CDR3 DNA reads TGTGCCAGCAGTCTCGGACAGGGGCGATACACAGATACGCAGTATTTT. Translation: CASSLGQGRYTDTQYF.

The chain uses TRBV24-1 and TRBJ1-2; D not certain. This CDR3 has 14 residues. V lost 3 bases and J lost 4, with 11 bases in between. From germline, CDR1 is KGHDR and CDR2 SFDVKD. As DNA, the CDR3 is TGTGCCACCAGTGATCAGGAGATCGGCTATGGCTACACCTTC. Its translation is CATSDQEIGYGYTF.

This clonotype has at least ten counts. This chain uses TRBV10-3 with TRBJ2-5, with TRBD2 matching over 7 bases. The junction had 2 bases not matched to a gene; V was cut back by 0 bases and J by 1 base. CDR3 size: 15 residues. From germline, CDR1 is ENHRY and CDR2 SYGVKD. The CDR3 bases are TGTGCCATCAGTGAGTCGGGGAGGGCCCAAGAGACCCAGTACTTC. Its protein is CAISESGRAQETQYF.